The 16 T cell receptor beta chains presented below share a single source sample, sequenced in a study of T cells in Graves' hyperthyroidism and ophthalmopathy. TCR beta CDR3 sequences were amplified from RNA transcripts. First-round RT-PCR targeting the TCR CDR3 was performed with the HTBI primer set. TCRdb recomputed calls from the multiplex PCR reads with MiXCR, one row per CDR3 protein. The top ten clones hold roughly a sixth of a sample with approximately 710,000 distinct CDR3 sequences, 15% to 20% of them seen once. The source material was blood. The source of these receptors is a middle-aged man with Graves' hyperthyroidism.

This clonotype was detected ten times or more. J is TRBJ1-2 and V is TRBV5-1, with 8 nucleotides matching TRBD1. The CDR3 consists of 13 residues. Germline lookup yields CDR1 SGHRS and CDR2 YFSETQ. V gave up 2 bases and J gave up 7 bases; unmatched junction bases: 4. DNA for the CDR3: TGCGCCAGCAGCTTACAGGACAGGGCTGGCTACACCTTC. Its translation is CASSLQDRAGYTF.

This clonotype was seen a handful of times. The chain recombines TRBV20-1 with TRBJ1-2, with D possibly being TRBD1 (6 bases). CDR1 is DFQATT, CDR2 SNEGSKA, per germline (reference sequence). The length of the CDR3 is 13 residues. V lost 2 bases, J lost 2 bases, and 9 bases lay in between. The CDR3, as DNA: TGCAGTGCTAGACCCCAGGGGAACTATGGCTACACCTTC. Translation gives CSARPQGNYGYTF.

This chain joins TRBV6-2 or TRBV6-3 and TRBJ2-4; no clear D gene. CDR3 length: 14 residues. Trimming removed 7 bases at V and 2 bases at J, with 12 bases between. Germline V CDR1 and CDR2: MNHEY, SVGEGT. CDR3 nucleotide sequence: TGTGCCAGCAAAAGATCCGCACCCAAAAACATTCAGTACTTC. Translating it yields CASKRSAPKNIQYF.

V is TRBV19 and J is TRBJ2-5, with a tentative D call TRBD2 (5 bases). Trimming stripped 0 bases from V and 5 bases from J, with 13 bases between. The CDR3 has 15 residues. Germline V gene sequence: CDR1 LNHDA, CDR2 SQIVND (reference sequence). The CDR3 DNA sequence: TGTGCCAGTAGTATAGATCTGGACTTCTCGGAGACCCAGTACTTC. It yields the protein CASSIDLDFSETQYF.

The chain employs TRBV20-1 and TRBJ2-5; 8 positions match TRBD1. This CDR3 spans 14 amino acids. Germline V gene lookup returns CDR1 DFQATT and CDR2 SNEGSKA (reference sequence). V shed 0 bases, J shed 5 bases, and the junction held 5 bases outside the gene matches. The CDR3 protein is CSAREIRGPETQYF. The CDR3 DNA is TGCAGTGCTAGAGAAATCAGGGGGCCGGAGACCCAGTACTTC.

In this sample, this clonotype turned up many times. In nucleotides, the CDR3 is TGTGCCAGCATCCCTTCTGGGACTAGCGATCATAAGTCCCAGTACTTC. Amino acids: CASIPSGTSDHKSQYF. V usage is TRBV28 and J usage is TRBJ2-5; 10 nucleotides match TRBD2. V shed 7 bases and J 9 bases; nucleotides not matched to a gene: 17. Germline V CDR1 and CDR2: MDHEN, SYDVKM. The CDR3 is 16 residues long.

The sample holds many counts of this clonotype. The CDR3 is CAWNPGTSGYNEQFF. CDR3 DNA sequence: TGTGCCTGGAACCCTGGGACTAGCGGGTACAATGAGCAGTTCTTC. The rearrangement joins TRBV30 to TRBJ2-1; 12 bases agree with TRBD2. The CDR3 covers 15 residues. Germline V gene lookup returns CDR1 GTSNPN and CDR2 SVGIG (reference sequence). J was trimmed by 4 bases and V by 4 bases; bases with no gene match: 5.

This clonotype has a handful of counts. The V gene is TRBV20-1, the J gene TRBJ2-3, with TRBD2 matching 7 bases. Trimming at V came to 3 bases and at J to 1 base, leaving 19 bases not matched to a gene. The CDR3 is 19 residues long. From germline, CDR1 is DFQATT and CDR2 SNEGSKA (reference sequence). The DNA for the CDR3 is TGCAGTGCTAGGGGCGGAGTTTTAAGGGCTAGCGGAGGCACAGATACGCAGTATTTT. Translated: CSARGGVLRASGGTDTQYF.

This clonotype was recorded many times. The chain recombines TRBV11-2 with TRBJ1-3; no definite D call. The CDR3 spans 17 residues. Germline V gene lookup returns CDR1 SGHAT and CDR2 FQNNGV. The ends were cut back, 3 bases at V and 0 bases at J, with 15 bases in the middle. CDR3 loop: CASSLWDVSSSGNTIYF. DNA for the CDR3: TGTGCCAGCAGCTTGTGGGATGTTTCTAGCTCTGGAAACACCATATATTTT.

This clonotype has more than one count but fewer than ten. The chain is built from TRBV28 and TRBJ2-7; a possible D gene is TRBD1 (5 bases). Germline V gives CDR1 MDHEN, CDR2 SYDVKM. The CDR3 length is 14 residues. Trimming left V 1 base short and J 7 bases short, with 14 bases between. The CDR3 sequence is CASSLSLGRDEQYF. The CDR3 DNA reads as TGTGCCAGCAGTTTATCCCTTGGCAGGGATGAGCAGTACTTC.

This clonotype has only a few counts. This chain uses TRBV13 with TRBJ1-1; D is ambiguous. From germline, CDR1 is PRHDT and CDR2 FYEKMQ (reference sequence). This CDR3 region has 15 residues. V was pared by 5 bases and J by 1 base, with 14 bases between. This CDR3 reads CASSNPSGGNTEAFF. The CDR3 DNA reads as TGTGCCAGCAGCAATCCCTCAGGAGGGAACACTGAAGCTTTCTTT.

In this sample, this clonotype turned up a few times. The chain couples TRBV20-1 to TRBJ2-4, with 10 bases lining up with TRBD2. The CDR3 sequence is 15 residues long. Per germline, CDR1 DFQATT and CDR2 SNEGSKA (reference sequence). Trimming took 4 bases from V and 6 from J; bases not matched to a gene: 9. The CDR3 reads CSAITAGGPVNIQYF. The CDR3 region has the DNA TGCAGTGCTATTACAGCGGGAGGGCCGGTAAACATTCAGTACTTC.

Notes on this clonotype: The junction does not match germline at one end; this may be a read error. This chain links TRBV25-1 with TRBJ2-1; D possibly corresponds to TRBD1 (6 bases). Germline CDR1 MGHDK, CDR2 SYGVNS. This CDR3 spans 15 amino acids. Written as DNA, the CDR3 is TGTGCCAGCAGTTTTAGACAGGAGCCCTACAATGAGCAATTCTTC. Translating it yields CASSFRQEPYNEQFF.

This clonotype was recorded at least ten times. This sequence joins TRBV10-3 and TRBJ1-2; 10 bases line up with TRBD1. The CDR3 is 16 amino acids. Germline CDR1 and CDR2: ENHRY and SYGVKD. V lost 5 bases, J lost 4 bases, and 10 bases stayed unmatched. The CDR3 region is CAISRDRGGFGYGYTF. Here the CDR3 DNA reads TGTGCCATCAGTAGGGACAGGGGAGGTTTTGGCTATGGCTACACCTTC.

This clonotype was found many times. The rearrangement links TRBV28 to TRBJ1-4, with 8 bases identical to TRBD1. The J segment lost 8 bases and the V segment lost 5 bases, leaving 7 bases of the junction unmatched. The CDR3 covers 14 residues. Germline CDR1 and CDR2: MDHEN and SYDVKM. The CDR3 region has the DNA TGTGCCAGCAGTGACCGGGACAGGAGAGAAAAACTGTTTTTT. Translating it yields CASSDRDRREKLFF.

The table lists this clonotype with many counts. The CDR3 loop is CASSWTGSGPGNTIYF. CDR3 sequence (DNA): TGTGCCAGCAGCTGGACAGGCTCTGGACCTGGAAACACCATATATTTT. The chain has TRBV3-1 and TRBJ1-3; 7 bases agree with TRBD1. The germline CDR1 and CDR2 sequences are LGHDT and YNNKEL (reference sequence). The V gene end was trimmed by 5 bases and the J gene end by 2 bases; junction bases not matched to a gene: 9. The CDR3 spans 16 residues.